This TCR beta chain was captured by sequencing in a study of OX40 agonist ivuxolimab in advanced cancers. Study as a whole: Earlier treatment with anti-PD-1, anti-PD-L1 or anti-CTLA-4 was permitted, and over 35% had received some.

Study conclusions and caveats: Certain nonresponders likewise exhibited a low normalized T-cell clonal expansion. Clonal expansion was seen in CD4+ and CD8+ blood T cells by week 6 at 0.1 to 3.0 mg/kg.

Notes on this clone: The target antigen is unknown.

Germline V gene data show CDR1 as SGDLS and CDR2 as YYNGEE. The length of the CDR3 is 17 residues. The ends lost 2 bases at V and 3 bases at J; junction bases unmatched: 6. Profiled with immunoSEQ multiplex PCR; TCRdb holds only in-frame clones, not every one. The data show tens of thousands of clones, roughly nine tenths seen once. This chain uses TRBV9 with TRBJ2-6; TRBD1 aligns across 9 bases. The source material was CD4+ or CD8+ T cells sorted from blood, sampled in a trial of the OX40 agonist ivuxolimab. This clonotype was obtained from an adult with an advanced solid tumor such as melanoma, head and neck, liver or kidney cancer. CDR3 loop: CASSVGTGGFGANVLTF. The CDR3 nucleotides read TGTGCCAGCAGCGTGGGAACAGGGGGCTTTGGGGCCAACGTCCTGACTTTC.